This T cell receptor beta chain was retrieved from a study of a mutant IDH1 vaccine in newly diagnosed glioma. Turning to the study itself: Patients got their first vaccination 4-6 weeks after radiotherapy alone, or with temozolomide cycles.

Findings and caveats of the study: The study observed vaccine-induced immune responses in 90% to 95% of patients.

The V gene's germline CDR1 is MNHEY and CDR2 SVGAGI. The CDR3 loop spans 14 amino acids. V was cut by 2 bases and J by 5 bases, with 12 bases left in between. Described time point: week 47, end of study. Vaccination comprised doses that each held 300 ug of mutant IDH1 20-mer peptide, plus topical imiquimod. Donors had new WHO grade 3 or 4 IDH1-mutant, ATRX-lost astrocytomas. Assay: immunoSEQ multiplex PCR; the TCRdb copy retains only in-frame clones and omits some. The data show some 50,000 clones, approximately 64% seen once. The count of this clone is one. Antigen specificity is unknown. This sequence joins TRBV6-5 and TRBJ1-1, with D hard to call. This TCR derives from a man aged 40-50 years with glioma. Some clones in this sample may be carry-over from other donors' samples. Sequenced here: peripheral blood mononuclear cells (PBMCs), sampled from a glioma patient whose treatment included an IDH1 peptide vaccine. The CDR3 region is CASSYEPEKTEAFF. In DNA, the CDR3 is TGTGCCAGCAGTTACGAACCGGAGAAGACTGAAGCTTTCTTT.